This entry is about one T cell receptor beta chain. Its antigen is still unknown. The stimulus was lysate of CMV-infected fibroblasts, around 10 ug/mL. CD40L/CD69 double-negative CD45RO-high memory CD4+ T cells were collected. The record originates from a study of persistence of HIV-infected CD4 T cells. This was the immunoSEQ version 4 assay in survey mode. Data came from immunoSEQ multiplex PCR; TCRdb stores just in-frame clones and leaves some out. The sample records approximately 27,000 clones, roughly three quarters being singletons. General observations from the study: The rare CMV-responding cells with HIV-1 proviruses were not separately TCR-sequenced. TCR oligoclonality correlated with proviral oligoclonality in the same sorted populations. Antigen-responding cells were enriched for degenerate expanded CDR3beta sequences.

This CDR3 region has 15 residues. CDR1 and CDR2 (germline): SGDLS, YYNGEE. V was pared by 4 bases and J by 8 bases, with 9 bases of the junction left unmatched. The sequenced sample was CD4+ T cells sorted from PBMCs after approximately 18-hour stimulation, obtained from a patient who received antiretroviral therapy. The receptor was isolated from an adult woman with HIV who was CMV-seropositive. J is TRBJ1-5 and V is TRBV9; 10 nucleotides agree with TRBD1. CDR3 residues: CASSSRTGGKEPQHF. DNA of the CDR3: TGTGCCAGCAGCTCCCGGACAGGGGGGAAAGAGCCCCAGCATTTT.